These T cell receptor beta chains were read from a single sample in a study of brain T cells in children with intractable seizures. TCRdb's table, derived via immunoSEQ multiplex PCR, lists solely in-frame clones and lacks some. The table has about 340,000 clones, over 90% seen once; the top ten hold around 5%. The material sequenced was peripheral blood, taken less than 6 months after surgery. These receptor sequences come from a boy under two years old with tuberous sclerosis and intractable seizures. CDR3s include the opening cysteine and the closing phenylalanine or tryptophan. A D gene is named only where the DNA matches it firmly. A row's size may be missing; if present it is once, few, many or a size class.

cdr3_aa: CASSPTGVRTPLHF; cdr3_nt: TGTGCCAGTAGTCCTACAGGGGTGAGGACACCCCTCCACTTT; v_call: TRBV19; j_call: TRBJ1-6; d_call: TRBD1; clone_size: few
cdr3_aa: CASSSHFTGDGYTF; cdr3_nt: TGTGCCAGCAGTTCACATTTCACAGGGGATGGCTACACCTTC; v_call: TRBV5-4; j_call: TRBJ1-2; d_call: TRBD1; clone_size: NA
cdr3_aa: CASSSWTGGAYGYTF; cdr3_nt: TGTGCCAGTAGTTCCTGGACAGGGGGCGCCTATGGCTACACCTTC; v_call: TRBV19; j_call: TRBJ1-2; d_call: TRBD1; clone_size: NA
cdr3_aa: CASSLAGTRYNEQFF; cdr3_nt: TGTGCCAGCAGCTTAGCGGGAACGAGGTACAATGAGCAGTTCTTC; v_call: TRBV7-9; j_call: TRBJ2-1; d_call: NA; clone_size: NA
cdr3_aa: CASSLVGRDTEAFF; cdr3_nt: TGTGCCAGCAGTTTGGTGGGGCGGGACACTGAAGCTTTCTTT; v_call: TRBV27; j_call: TRBJ1-1; d_call: NA; clone_size: NA
cdr3_aa: CASSKRRQAFFYEQYF; cdr3_nt: TGTGCCAGCAGCAAACGACGCCAGGCCTTCTTCTACGAGCAGTACTTC; v_call: TRBV21-1; j_call: TRBJ2-7; d_call: NA; clone_size: NA
cdr3_aa: CASTSLGTNTGELFF; cdr3_nt: TGCGCCAGCACCAGTTTGGGTACGAACACCGGGGAGCTGTTTTTT; v_call: TRBV5-1; j_call: TRBJ2-2; d_call: NA; clone_size: NA
cdr3_aa: CASSRRTSGASGGFTGELFF; cdr3_nt: TGTGCCAGCAGCCGTCGGACTAGCGGGGCTAGTGGTGGGTTCACCGGGGAGCTGTTTTTT; v_call: TRBV3-1/TRBV3-2; j_call: TRBJ2-2; d_call: TRBD2; clone_size: NA
cdr3_aa: CATSDDEETQYF; cdr3_nt: TGTGCCACCAGTGATGACGAAGAGACCCAGTACTTC; v_call: TRBV24-1; j_call: TRBJ2-5; d_call: NA; clone_size: NA
cdr3_aa: CASSFGTGARSNYGYTF; cdr3_nt: TGTGCCAGCAGCTTTGGGACAGGCGCCCGAAGTAACTATGGCTACACCTTC; v_call: TRBV5-6; j_call: TRBJ1-2; d_call: TRBD1; clone_size: NA